The sequence of this T cell receptor (beta chain) was determined in a study of T-cell memory formation after mild COVID-19. Background on the study: The TCR clusters were mostly specific to one donor.

A remark on this clonotype: Antigen unknown.

TCRdb recomputed calls from the 5' RACE reads with MiXCR, one row per CDR3 protein. The sample lists about 180,000 distinct CDR3 sequences, roughly 17% occurring once. Germline V gene data show CDR1 as SGHTA and CDR2 as FQGNSA. V dropped 5 bases and J dropped 4 bases, with 14 bases sitting between them. CDR3 length: 15 residues. Overall study findings and caveats: Shrinking CD4+ clones were chiefly CM and EM; CD8+ ones were chiefly EMRA. A balance of CD4 and CD8 characterized clones contracting day 15 to 85, whereas later expanders leaned CD4+.

The J gene is TRBJ2-2, the V gene TRBV7-2; D perhaps matches TRBD1 (5 bases). The material sequenced was PBMCs or a T cell subset sorted from them (not recorded which). The receptor comes from an adult woman who had mild COVID-19 (a few samples of this study predate the infection). Cell type and time point are not known. CDR3 residues: CASSPRAGFTGELFF. Written as DNA, the CDR3 is TGTGCCAGCAGCCCTCGGGCAGGGTTCACCGGGGAGCTGTTTTTT. Looking up the rest from reference TRBV7-2 and TRBJ2-2 gives the full variable domain: GAGVSQSPSNKVTEKGKDVELRCDPISGHTALYWYRQSLGQGLEFLIYFQGNSAPDKSGLPSDRFSAERTGGSVSTLTIQRTQQEDSAVYLCASSPRAGFTGELFFGEGSRLTVL.